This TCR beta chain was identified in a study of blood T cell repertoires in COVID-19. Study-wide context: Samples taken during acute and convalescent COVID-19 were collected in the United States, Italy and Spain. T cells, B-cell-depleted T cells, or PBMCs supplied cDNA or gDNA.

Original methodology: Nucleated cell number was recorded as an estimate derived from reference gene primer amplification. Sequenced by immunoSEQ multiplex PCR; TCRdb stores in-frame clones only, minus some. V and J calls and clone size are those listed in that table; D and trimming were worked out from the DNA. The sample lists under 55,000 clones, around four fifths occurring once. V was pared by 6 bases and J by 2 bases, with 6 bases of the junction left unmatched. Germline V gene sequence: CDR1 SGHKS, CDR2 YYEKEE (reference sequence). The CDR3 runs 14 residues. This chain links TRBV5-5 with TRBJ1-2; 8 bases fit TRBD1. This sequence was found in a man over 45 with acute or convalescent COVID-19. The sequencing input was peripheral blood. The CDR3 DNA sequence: TGTGCCAGCACCTCGGGACAGGCGAACTATGGCTACACCTTC. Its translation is CASTSGQANYGYTF.